In its sample, the clone carrying this T cell receptor beta chain was seen a few times. The antigen is unknown. Using constant-segment primers, 5'RACE produced TCR alpha and TCR beta cDNA libraries carrying sample barcodes and UMIs. TCRdb itself ran the 5' RACE reads through MiXCR, one entry per CDR3 protein. The sample has approximately 410,000 distinct CDR3 sequences; 23% are singletons. These data belong to a study of T-cell memory formation after mild COVID-19. The V end lost 5 bases, the J end lost 5 bases, and 10 bases lay between the germline ends. Germline CDR1 reads SEHNR; CDR2 reads FQNEAQ (reference sequence). The CDR3 sequence is 12 residues long. General observations from the study: Pre-infection memory already had some responding clones, implying cross-reactive memory joined. Second-wave clones that peaked on day 37 lacked confirmed SARS-CoV-2 specificity.

This TCR was recovered from an adult woman who had mild COVID-19 (a few samples of this study predate the infection). Cell type and time point are not known. The chain employs TRBV7-9 and TRBJ2-7, with unresolved D. Sequencing was performed on PBMCs or a T cell subset sorted from them (not recorded which). CDR3 loop: CASSQTQDEQYF. CDR3 DNA: TGTGCCAGCAGCCAGACCCAGGACGAGCAGTACTTC.